Below are 5 T cell receptor beta chains sequenced from a single sample in a study of glioma-infiltrating T cells after dendritic cell vaccination. Method: immunoSEQ multiplex PCR; TCRdb's copy keeps in-frame clones and lacks some. The sample records 75,000 to 95,000 clones, about nine tenths being singletons. Time point defined: after dendritic cell vaccination, including at tumor progression/relapse. Sequenced here: blood, sampled after dendritic cell vaccination. These receptors came from a human donor with glioblastoma.

This clone occurred a few times. The chain has TRBV9 and TRBJ2-1; weak D call: TRBD1 (8 bases). CDR3 size: 16 residues. Trimming took off 0 bases at V and 2 bases at J, with 12 bases between the two ends. The V gene's germline CDR1 is SGDLS and CDR2 YYNGEE. CDR3 in DNA: TGTGCCAGCAGCGTAGACAGGGGGGGCACCTACAATGAGCAGTTCTTC. Its translation: CASSVDRGGTYNEQFF. Based on the CDR3 plus reference TRBV9 and TRBJ2-1, the full variable domain is DSGVTQTPKHLITATGQRVTLRCSPRSGDLSVYWYQQSLDQGLQFLIQYYNGEERAKGNILERFSAQQFPDLHSELNLSSLELGDSALYFCASSVDRGGTYNEQFFGPGTRLTVL.

V gene TRBV2 combines with J gene TRBJ1-1; possible D gene TRBD1, 5 bases. The CDR3 runs to 13 residues. The V end lost 6 bases, the J end lost 5 bases, and 13 bases lay between the germline ends. Germline CDR1 SNHLY, CDR2 FYNNEI. In DNA, the CDR3 is TGTGCCAGCAGCGCCCAGGGAGGGACTGAAGCTTTCTTT. Protein product: CASSAQGGTEAFF.

CDR3 DNA: TGTGCCAGCAGCCAGGGCCCTAGGTACGAGCAGTACTTC. It is translated as CASSQGPRYEQYF. The chain is built from TRBV5-4 and TRBJ2-7; perhaps TRBD1 as D (5 bases). CDR3 size: 13 residues. Trimming shortened V by 4 bases and J by 4 bases, and 12 bases separated the two germline ends. Germline V gene sequence: CDR1 SGHNT, CDR2 YYREEE (reference sequence).

CDR3 in amino acids: CASSPDRANYGYTF. The CDR3 nucleotides read TGTGCCAGCAGCCCGGACAGGGCCAACTATGGCTACACCTTC. The genes are TRBV5-6 and TRBJ1-2, with 8 bases identical to TRBD1. Trimming at V came to 4 bases and at J to 2 bases, leaving 4 bases not matched to a gene. This CDR3 comprises 14 residues. Germline lookup yields CDR1 SGHDT and CDR2 YYEEEE. Full variable domain (rest looked up from reference TRBV5-6 and TRBJ1-2): DAGVTQSPTHLIKTRGQQVTLRCSPKSGHDTVSWYQQALGQGPQFIFQYYEEEERQRGNFPDRFSGHQFPNYSSELNVNALLLGDSALYLCASSPDRANYGYTFGSGTRLTVV.

The chain combines TRBV9 with TRBJ2-1; possible D gene TRBD2, 5 bases. CDR3 length equals 13 residues. Looked up from germline, CDR1 is SGDLS and CDR2 is YYNGEE. Trimming took 0 bases from V and 8 from J, leaving 9 bases between them. The CDR3 coding sequence is TGTGCCAGCAGCGTAGCATTTAGCGATGAGCAGTTCTTC. Translation: CASSVAFSDEQFF.